This T cell receptor beta chain was documented in a study of T cell changes during pregnancy in multiple sclerosis. Sequencing was performed with immunoSEQ multiplex PCR; in TCRdb, only in-frame clones are kept and a portion is missing. The sample includes 20,000 or so clones, about nine tenths of them seen just once. This CDR3 has 13 amino acids. CDR1 and CDR2 from the germline V gene are MNHEY and SMNVEV (reference sequence). The V and J ends lost 3 bases and 3 bases respectively, with 8 bases between them. This TCR was sampled from a female donor in good health, enrolled as a control in a pregnancy study. Sequencing used CD8+ T cells from peripheral blood mononuclear cells, obtained in the third trimester of pregnancy. The rearrangement links TRBV27 to TRBJ1-1; D is ambiguous. In DNA, the CDR3 is TGTGCCAGCAGTTTGTACGGGGACACTGAAGCTTTCTTT. This encodes CASSLYGDTEAFF.